This TCR beta chain comes out of a study of response to subunit inactivated influenza vaccine. This clonotype was seen a few times. TCRdb re-called the RT-PCR reads with MiXCR, one entry per CDR3 protein. The profile shows about 540,000 distinct CDR3 sequences, roughly 25% of them singletons. V lost 5 bases, J lost 2 bases, and 19 bases stayed unmatched. Germline CDR1 reads KGHDR; CDR2 reads SFDVKD. The CDR3 spans 19 residues. The same data also contributed to another study, on T cells expressing NK-cell markers. From that study: A 5'RACE template switching approach incorporating UMIs was used to make TCR beta cDNA. Obtained from sorted CD3+CD56+NKG2C+, CD3+CD56+NKG2C- and CD3+CD56-NKG2C+ T cells were the TCR beta repertoires.

This sequence joins TRBV24-1 and TRBJ2-7; 8 nucleotides agree with TRBD2. The receptor's source is a middle-aged man who received an inactivated influenza vaccine. Sequences were derived from CD4+ T cells sorted from PBMCs, sampled 11 to 12 days after vaccination. The CDR3 loop is CATSAAGGDIGTSPYEQYF. CDR3 in DNA: TGTGCCACCAGTGCGGCGGGGGGCGACATCGGGACTAGTCCCTACGAGCAGTACTTC.